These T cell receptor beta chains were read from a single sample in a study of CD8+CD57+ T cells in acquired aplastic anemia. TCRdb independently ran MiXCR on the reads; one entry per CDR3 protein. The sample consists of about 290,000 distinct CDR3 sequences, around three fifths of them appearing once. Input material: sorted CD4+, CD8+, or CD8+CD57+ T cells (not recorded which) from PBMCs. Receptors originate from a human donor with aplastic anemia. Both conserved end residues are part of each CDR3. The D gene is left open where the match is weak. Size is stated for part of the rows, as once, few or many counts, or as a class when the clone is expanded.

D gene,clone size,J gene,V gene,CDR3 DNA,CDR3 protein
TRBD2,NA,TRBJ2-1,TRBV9,TGTGCCAGCAGCACTGGGGGGGGTCTGGGAAATGAGCAGTTCTTC,CASSTGGGLGNEQFF
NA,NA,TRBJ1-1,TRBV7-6,TGTGCCAGCAGCCCCTCTGGTGTGGGGGGGGAAGCTTTCTTT,CASSPSGVGGEAFF
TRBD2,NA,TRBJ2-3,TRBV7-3,TGTGCCAGCAGCGAGACTAGCGGGGGCGCAACTAGCACAGATACGCAGTATTTT,CASSETSGGATSTDTQYF
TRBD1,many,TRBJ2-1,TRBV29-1,TGCAGCGTACCTAAGACAGGGTGGTCGGGCAATGAGCAGTTCTTC,CSVPKTGWSGNEQFF
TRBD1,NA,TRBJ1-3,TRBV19,TGTGCCAGTACCCCGACAGGGGCAGCAAACACCATATATTTT,CASTPTGAANTIYF
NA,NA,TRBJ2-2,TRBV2,TGTGCCAGCAGTGACAGAGATCCGAACACCGGGGAGCTGTTTTTT,CASSDRDPNTGELFF
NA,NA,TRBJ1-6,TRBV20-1,TGCAGTGCTAGATCCCTCAGCGAGAGTTCCTATAATCCACCCCTCCACTTT,CSARSLSESSYNPPLHF
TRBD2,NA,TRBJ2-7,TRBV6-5,TGTGCCAGCAGTTACCCGGGGGGCGAGCAGTACTTC,CASSYPGGEQYF
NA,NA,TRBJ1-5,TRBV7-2,TGTGCCAGCAGCTTTAGTAACAATCAGCCCCAGCATTTT,CASSFSNNQPQHF
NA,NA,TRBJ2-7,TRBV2,TGTGCCAGCACCGAGTGGGTGGGGGCCTACGAGCAGTACTTC,CASTEWVGAYEQYF
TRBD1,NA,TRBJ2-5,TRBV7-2,TGTGCCAGCAACAGGGGGGAAGAGACCCAGTACTTC,CASNRGEETQYF
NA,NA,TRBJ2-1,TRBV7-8,TGTGCCAGCAGCCCCCCTCCTAGCTCCTACAATGAGCAGTTCTTC,CASSPPPSSYNEQFF
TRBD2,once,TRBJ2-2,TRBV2,TGTGCCAGCAGGGGGACTAGCGGGGGATTGGCCGGGGAGCTGTTTTTT,CASRGTSGGLAGELFF
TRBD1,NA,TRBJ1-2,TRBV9,TGTGCCAGCAGCGGGACAGGGGGCAACTATGGCTACACCTTC,CASSGTGGNYGYTF
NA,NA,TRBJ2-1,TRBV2,TGTGCCAGCAGTTACACCTCATTCATGGACGGCGAGCAGTTCTTC,CASSYTSFMDGEQFF
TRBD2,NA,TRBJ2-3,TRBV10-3,TGTGCCATCAGCGGGACTAGCAGCGCAGATACGCAGTATTTT,CAISGTSSADTQYF
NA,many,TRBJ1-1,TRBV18,TGTGCCAGCTCGCAGGTGGCTGGCACTGAAGCTTTCTTT,CASSQVAGTEAFF
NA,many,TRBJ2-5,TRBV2,TGTGCCAGCAGTGAATGGGCGGGTTCGGGTAGGATCCAGTACTTC,CASSEWAGSGRIQYF
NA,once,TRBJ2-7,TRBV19,TGTGCCAGTAGTATAGGGACCCTTCGCTCCTACGAGCAGTACTTC,CASSIGTLRSYEQYF
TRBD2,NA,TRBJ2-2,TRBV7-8,TGTGCCAGCCCCGACACGCGGGGGGGAACCGGGGAGCTGTTTTTT,CASPDTRGGTGELFF
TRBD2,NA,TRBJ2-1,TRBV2,TGTGCCAGCAGAGCCGGGACTAGCGGAGCCTACAATGAGCAGTTCTTC,CASRAGTSGAYNEQFF
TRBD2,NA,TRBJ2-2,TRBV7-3,TGTGCCAGCAGCCCATTTGGTAGCGGGGGGGCTAGCACCGGGGAGCTGTTTTTT,CASSPFGSGGASTGELFF
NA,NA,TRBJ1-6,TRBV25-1,TGTGCCAGCGGTGAATGGAGAGGGGGACCAAGCTCCTATAATCCACCCCTCCACTTT,CASGEWRGGPSSYNPPLHF
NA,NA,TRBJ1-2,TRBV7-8,TGTGCCAGCAGCCCCGGACAGATATATGGCTACACCTTC,CASSPGQIYGYTF
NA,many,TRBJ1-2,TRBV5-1,TGCGCCAGCAGCTTGGCCCAAGGGTGGGATGGCTACACCTTC,CASSLAQGWDGYTF
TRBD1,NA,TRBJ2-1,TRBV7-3,TGTGCCAGCAGCCGCAGACAGGGGACGTACAATGAGCAGTTCTTC,CASSRRQGTYNEQFF
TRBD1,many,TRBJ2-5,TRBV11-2,TGTGCCAGCAGCTTTTCAGGGGGCTTGGGAGAGACCCAGTACTTC,CASSFSGGLGETQYF
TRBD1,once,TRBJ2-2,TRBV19,TGTGCCACGGACAGGGATCCCACCGGGGAGCTGTTTTTT,CATDRDPTGELFF
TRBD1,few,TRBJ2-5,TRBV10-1,TGCGCCAGCAGTGAGTCGGAAGGGACAGGAAAAGAGACCCAGTACTTC,CASSESEGTGKETQYF
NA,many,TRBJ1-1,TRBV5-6,TGTGCCAGCAGTCTAACCGGGACCGGCGGTAAGGAAGCTTTCTTT,CASSLTGTGGKEAFF
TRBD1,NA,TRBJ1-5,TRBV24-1,TGTGCCACCAGTGAGGGGACAGGGGGCTATCAGCCCCAGCATTTT,CATSEGTGGYQPQHF
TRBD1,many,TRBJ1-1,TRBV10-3,TGTGCCATCAGTGAGCCGATTGGGACAGGCGCTGAAGCTTTCTTT,CAISEPIGTGAEAFF
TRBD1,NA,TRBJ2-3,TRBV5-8,TGTGCCAGCAGCTTGGGACAGGGGGCCACAGATACGCAGTATTTT,CASSLGQGATDTQYF
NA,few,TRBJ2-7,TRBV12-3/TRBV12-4,TGTGCCAGCGCTCCTTCATCTACCTACGAGCAGTACTTC,CASAPSSTYEQYF
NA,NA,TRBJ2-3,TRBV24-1,TGTGCCACCAGTGCTCTAGATACGCAGTATTTT,CATSALDTQYF
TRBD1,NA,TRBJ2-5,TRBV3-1,TGTGCCAGCAGCCAAGATCTCCCCGGGACAGGAGGAGAGACCCAGTACTTC,CASSQDLPGTGGETQYF
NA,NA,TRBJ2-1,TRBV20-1,TGCAGTGCTAGAGGGACTGGCCTTCAGGATGAGCAGTTCTTC,CSARGTGLQDEQFF
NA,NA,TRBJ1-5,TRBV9,TGTGCCAGCAGCGTAGGGGGGGGACAAAATCAGCCCCAGCATTTT,CASSVGGGQNQPQHF
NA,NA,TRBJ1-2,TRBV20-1,TGCAGTGCTAGACCAGCCCGGGACTCCTCCTATGGCTACACCTTC,CSARPARDSSYGYTF
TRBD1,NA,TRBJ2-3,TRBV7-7,TGTGCCAGCAGCTTAGGACAGGGGGCCCTCGTCTTTTCCACAGATACGCAGTATTTT,CASSLGQGALVFSTDTQYF
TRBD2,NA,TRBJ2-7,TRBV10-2,TGCGCCAGCAGGGAGAGCGGGAGGGCCTACGAGCAGTACTTC,CASRESGRAYEQYF
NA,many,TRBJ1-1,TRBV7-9,TGTGCCAGCAGCCTATTGCAGGGGCCTGAAGCTTTCTTT,CASSLLQGPEAFF
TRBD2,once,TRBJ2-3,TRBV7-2,TGTGCCAGCAGCTTAGCGCCTAGCGGGACAGTCACAGATACGCAGTATTTT,CASSLAPSGTVTDTQYF
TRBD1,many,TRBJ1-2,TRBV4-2,TGTGCCAGCAGCCAATGGCTTCCGGGACAGGGTGGCTACACCTTC,CASSQWLPGQGGYTF
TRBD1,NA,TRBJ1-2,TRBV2,TGTGCCAGGAGTGAAACCCTACAGGGGGCGTCCTATGGCTACACCTTC,CARSETLQGASYGYTF
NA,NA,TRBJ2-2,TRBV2,TGTGCCAGCAGTGAAGAACAGCAATACACCGGGGAGCTGTTTTTT,CASSEEQQYTGELFF
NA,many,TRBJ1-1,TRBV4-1,TGCGCCAGCAGTACGACAGACCTAAACACTGAAGCTTTCTTT,CASSTTDLNTEAFF
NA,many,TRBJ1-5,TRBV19,TGTGCCAGTAGTATGGGGGGACTGACCTTGGGCAATCAGCCCCAGCATTTT,CASSMGGLTLGNQPQHF
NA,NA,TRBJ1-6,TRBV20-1,TGCAGTGCTAGAGATATAACAGGTGGGGATAATTCACCCCTCCACTTT,CSARDITGGDNSPLHF
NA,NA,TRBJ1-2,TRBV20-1,TGCAGTGCTAGACCAAGCAATAACTATGGCTACACCTTC,CSARPSNNYGYTF
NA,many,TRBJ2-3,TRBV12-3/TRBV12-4,TGTGCCAGCAGCCTCTCCGGGATTATGTACACAGATACGCAGTATTTT,CASSLSGIMYTDTQYF
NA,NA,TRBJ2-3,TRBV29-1,TGCAGCGTTGAGGACCCCATGGCTAGAGCTAGCACAGATACGCAGTATTTT,CSVEDPMARASTDTQYF
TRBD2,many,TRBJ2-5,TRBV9,TGTGCCAGCAGCTTTAGCGGGGGGTACCAAGAGACCCAGTACTTC,CASSFSGGYQETQYF
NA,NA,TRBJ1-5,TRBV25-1,TGTGCCAGCAGCGAGAGGGGCATTGGCAATCAGCCCCAGCATTTT,CASSERGIGNQPQHF
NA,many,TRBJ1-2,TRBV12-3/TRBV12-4,TGTGCCAGCAGTGGGGGATACTATGGCTACACCTTC,CASSGGYYGYTF
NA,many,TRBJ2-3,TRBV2,TGTGCCAGCAGCAGGCCAATTGCGGATACGCAGTATTTT,CASSRPIADTQYF
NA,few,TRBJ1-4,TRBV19,TGTGCCAGTAGTTCGTCCGGCTCAACTAATGAAAAACTGTTTTTT,CASSSSGSTNEKLFF
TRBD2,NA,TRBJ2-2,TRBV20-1,TGCAGTGCTAGACCGGGACTAGCTCGCACCGGGGAGCTGTTTTTT,CSARPGLARTGELFF
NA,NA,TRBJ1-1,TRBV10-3,TGTGCCATCAGTTCCACCGACCTTACCGGGACGGTCTTTTTCTTT,CAISSTDLTGTVFFF